The sequence of this T cell receptor beta chain was determined in a study of CD8 T cells in Susac syndrome. Study-wide results and caveats: Around 15 Susac-specific public clones were found in total CD8+ repertoires and four or five in CD8+ TEMRA repertoires. Clonal expansion involving Susac CD8+ cells peaked in TEMRA cells and active patients.

About this clonotype itself: Its antigen remains unidentified.

The RNA input was about 0.5 to 1 ug, and it was reverse transcribed with random hexamers. A multiplex approach, immunoSEQ multiplex PCR, amplified TCR beta CDR3 across 54 Vbeta and 13 Jbeta. TCRdb reprocessed the immunoSEQ multiplex PCR reads via MiXCR and lists one record per CDR3 protein. The sample lists 75,000 to 95,000 distinct CDR3 sequences; approximately 95% were seen once. Trimming cost V 2 bases and J 10 bases, with 17 bases left between them. CDR3 length: 15 residues. Germline V gives CDR1 MNHEY, CDR2 SVGEGT. The clonotype was recovered from a human donor with Susac syndrome. The sample was CD8+ T cells from PBMCs. The rearrangement joins TRBV6-2 or TRBV6-3 to TRBJ1-4; no definite D call. CDR3 coding DNA: TGTGCCAGCAGTTACGTCAACAACCCTCGTGGAAAACTGTTTTTT. Its protein product is CASSYVNNPRGKLFF.